The rows below give T cell receptor beta chains drawn from one sample of a study of T cells in localized non-small cell lung cancer. Clones were sequenced by immunoSEQ multiplex PCR, and TCRdb holds only the in-frame ones, with some missing. In the table there are around 10,000 clones, over 25% of which are singletons. This sample comprised lung tumor tissue, obtained before any cancer treatment. These receptors all stem from a man between 40 and 69 years old with stage I lung adenocarcinoma. Both conserved end residues are part of each CDR3. A D gene is named only where the DNA matches it firmly. Only part of the rows carry a size: once, few, many, or a class if the clone is expanded.

j_call | d_call | cdr3_length | v_call | clone_size | cdr3_aa | cdr3_nt
TRBJ2-7 | . | 15 | TRBV9 | . | CASSVQGSKGSEQYF | TGTGCCAGCAGCGTACAAGGCTCAAAGGGATCCGAGCAGTACTTC
TRBJ1-6 | . | 18 | TRBV11-3 | few | CASSFSGDPSSYNSPLHF | TGTGCCAGCAGCTTCTCGGGGGATCCGAGCTCCTATAATTCACCCCTCCACTTT
TRBJ2-2 | . | 14 | TRBV5-1 | . | CASSLVLFGGELFF | TGCGCCAGCAGCTTGGTTCTCTTCGGCGGGGAGCTGTTTTTT
TRBJ1-5 | TRBD1 | 13 | TRBV30 | . | CAWGTGANQPQHF | TGTGCCTGGGGGACAGGCGCCAATCAGCCCCAGCATTTT
TRBJ2-7 | TRBD1 | 16 | TRBV5-1 | . | CASSAPPGQGFNEQYF | TGCGCCAGCTCGGCCCCGCCGGGACAGGGTTTTAACGAGCAGTACTTC
TRBJ1-1 | . | 14 | TRBV25-1 | . | CASSGQGRGLQAFF | TGTGCCAGCAGTGGCCAGGGGAGGGGGTTACAAGCTTTCTTT
TRBJ1-1 | . | 14 | TRBV6-8 | medium-sized | CASSDPGQNTEAFF | TGTGCCAGCAGTGACCCAGGACAGAACACTGAAGCTTTCTTT
TRBJ2-7 | . | 16 | TRBV11-3 | many | CASSLPSTGLSYEQYF | TGTGCCAGCAGCCTCCCGTCCACGGGCCTCTCCTACGAGCAGTACTTC
TRBJ1-1 | TRBD1 | 16 | TRBV14 | . | CASSQDVGTGRLEAFF | TGTGCCAGCAGCCAAGATGTGGGGACAGGGCGACTTGAAGCTTTCTTT
TRBJ1-1 | . | 13 | TRBV29-1 | . | CSVGGRGYTEAFF | TGCAGCGTTGGCGGGCGGGGTTACACTGAAGCTTTCTTT
TRBJ1-6 | . | 14 | TRBV12-5 | . | CASGLAVGNSPLHF | TGTGCTAGTGGTTTGGCGGTAGGCAATTCACCCCTCCACTTT
TRBJ2-7 | . | 14 | TRBV11-3 | few | CASSPGDGTYEQYF | TGTGCCAGCAGCCCCGGGGACGGGACCTACGAGCAGTACTTC
TRBJ1-5 | TRBD1 | 15 | TRBV11-3 | few | CASSLLDRDNQPQHF | TGTGCCAGCAGCTTACTGGACAGGGACAATCAGCCCCAGCATTTT
TRBJ2-5 | TRBD1 | 13 | TRBV14 | . | CASSDRGHGTQYF | TGTGCCAGCAGCGACAGGGGGCACGGGACCCAGTACTTC
TRBJ2-7 | . | 15 | TRBV5-1 | few | CASSPSGATRYEQYF | TGCGCCAGCAGCCCCTCAGGGGCCACCCGCTACGAGCAGTACTTC
TRBJ2-5 | TRBD1 | 13 | TRBV29-1 | . | CSVDRGNGETQYF | TGCAGCGTTGACAGGGGGAATGGAGAGACCCAGTACTTC
TRBJ1-2 | . | 13 | TRBV19 | . | CASRGLGDYGYTF | TGTGCCAGTAGAGGGTTGGGAGACTATGGCTACACCTTC
TRBJ2-7 | TRBD1 | 14 | TRBV5-1 | . | CASSLKGQGYEQYF | TGCGCCAGCAGCCTTAAGGGACAGGGCTACGAGCAGTACTTC
TRBJ2-2 | . | 17 | TRBV10-2 | . | CASRETQHPGGAGELFF | TGCGCCAGCAGAGAGACACAACACCCAGGCGGTGCCGGGGAGCTGTTTTTT
TRBJ1-6 | . | 14 | TRBV9 | many | CASSVDPNNSPLHF | TGTGCCAGCAGCGTAGACCCTAATAATTCACCCCTCCACTTT
TRBJ2-7 | TRBD1 | 13 | TRBV18 | . | CASTRQGANEQYF | TGTGCCAGCACACGACAGGGGGCAAACGAGCAGTACTTC
TRBJ1-6 | . | 14 | TRBV14 | . | CASSQIVGGSPLHF | TGTGCCAGCAGCCAAATCGTTGGGGGCTCACCCCTCCACTTT
TRBJ2-7 | . | 12 | TRBV29-1 | . | CSARTLSYEQYF | TGCAGCGCCCGGACACTATCCTACGAGCAGTACTTC
TRBJ1-3 | . | 15 | TRBV12-5 | . | CASGIDRATGNTIYF | TGTGCTAGTGGTATTGACCGGGCCACTGGAAACACCATATATTTT
TRBJ2-4 | . | 17 | TRBV19 | . | CASSTLGGGREKNIQYF | TGTGCCAGTAGTACTTTAGGGGGTGGACGGGAGAAAAACATTCAGTACTTC
TRBJ1-6 | . | 15 | TRBV6-8 | . | CAISIGQLNNSPLHF | TGTGCCATCAGTATAGGACAGCTAAATAATTCACCCCTCCACTTT
TRBJ2-5 | TRBD1 | 14 | TRBV9 | . | CASSVAVTGETQYF | TGTGCCAGCAGCGTAGCTGTGACAGGGGAGACCCAGTACTTC
TRBJ1-1 | . | 15 | TRBV5-1 | once | CASSLGSDGYTEAFF | TGCGCCAGCAGCTTGGGGTCGGACGGATACACTGAAGCTTTCTTT
TRBJ2-7 | . | 14 | TRBV14 | . | CASSPHALSYEQYF | TGTGCCAGCAGCCCCCACGCGCTCTCCTACGAGCAGTACTTC
TRBJ2-3 | . | 15 | TRBV5-1 | few | CASSWTQTSTDTQYF | TGCGCCAGCAGCTGGACGCAGACTAGCACAGATACGCAGTATTTT
TRBJ2-7 | TRBD1 | 15 | TRBV19 | . | CASSIGTGQLYEQYF | TGTGCCAGTAGTATAGGAACGGGACAGCTTTACGAGCAGTACTTC
TRBJ2-7 | . | 15 | TRBV6-8 | many | CASSVDVADTYEQYF | TGTGCCAGCAGTGTCGACGTAGCAGACACCTACGAGCAGTACTTC
TRBJ2-6 | . | 14 | TRBV6-8 | . | CASSYSSGANVLTF | TGTGCCAGCAGTTACTCGTCTGGGGCCAACGTCCTGACTTTC
TRBJ1-6 | . | 19 | TRBV15 | . | CATSRERAGRSSYNSPLHF | TGTGCCACCAGCAGAGAAAGGGCAGGGCGAAGCTCCTATAATTCACCCCTCCACTTT
TRBJ1-4 | TRBD1 | 14 | TRBV19 | . | CATGVRQGASRLFF | TGTGCCACCGGAGTGAGACAGGGGGCTAGTAGACTGTTTTTT
TRBJ1-2 | . | 13 | TRBV10-3 | many | CAISEPQGDGYTF | TGTGCCATCAGTGAGCCACAGGGTGATGGCTACACCTTC
TRBJ2-3 | . | 16 | TRBV18 | . | CASSPSARQLADTQYF | TGTGCCAGCTCACCATCCGCCAGACAGCTAGCCGATACGCAGTATTTT
TRBJ2-3 | TRBD2 | 14 | TRBV10-2 | . | CASQGLPQPDTQYF | TGCGCCAGCCAGGGACTACCCCAGCCGGATACGCAGTATTTT
TRBJ1-2 | . | 14 | TRBV11-3 | few | CASSLFLAGFGYTF | TGTGCCAGCAGCTTATTTCTGGCAGGGTTTGGCTACACCTTC
TRBJ2-2 | . | 16 | TRBV29-1 | . | CSVEVARGVFGGELFF | TGCAGCGTTGAAGTTGCCAGGGGGGTATTCGGCGGGGAGCTGTTTTTT
TRBJ2-1 | TRBD1 | 14 | TRBV11-3 | . | CASHRTGINNEQFF | TGTGCCAGCCACCGGACAGGGATAAACAATGAGCAGTTCTTC
TRBJ1-1 | TRBD1 | 14 | TRBV11-3 | many | CASRVGQVNTEAFF | TGTGCCAGCAGGGTAGGACAGGTGAACACTGAAGCTTTCTTT
TRBJ2-7 | TRBD1 | 13 | TRBV6-8 | . | CASSPTGVGEQYF | TGTGCCAGCAGCCCGACAGGGGTTGGCGAGCAGTACTTC
TRBJ2-7 | . | 12 | TRBV2 | . | CASEKDVSEQYF | TGTGCCAGCGAAAAGGACGTCTCCGAGCAGTACTTC
TRBJ2-3 | . | 13 | TRBV7-2 | medium-sized | CASRLGGQHTQYF | TGTGCCAGCAGGCTAGGCGGACAACATACGCAGTATTTT
TRBJ2-7 | . | 17 | TRBV6-8 | medium-sized | CASSYGQSGASTYEQYF | TGTGCCAGCAGTTATGGCCAATCCGGGGCGAGTACGTACGAGCAGTACTTC
TRBJ1-3 | TRBD1 | 12 | TRBV29-1 | . | CSAETGRNTIYF | TGCAGCGCCGAGACAGGGAGAAACACCATATATTTT
TRBJ1-6 | . | 13 | TRBV30 | . | CAWSRDRSSPLHF | TGTGCCTGGAGCCGGGACCGTAGTTCACCCCTCCACTTT
TRBJ1-1 | . | 15 | TRBV6-1 | . | CASSEEAGELTEAFF | TGTGCCAGCAGTGAAGAGGCGGGGGAGCTTACTGAAGCTTTCTTT
TRBJ2-6 | . | 15 | TRBV30 | few | CAWSPYILGANVLTF | TGTGCCTGGAGTCCTTATATATTGGGGGCCAACGTCCTGACTTTC
TRBJ1-4 | . | 14 | TRBV9 | . | CASSVQGTGEKLFF | TGTGCCAGCAGCGTACAAGGAACGGGGGAAAAACTGTTTTTT
TRBJ2-1 | . | 15 | TRBV11-3 | few | CASSLGRTNYNEQFF | TGTGCCAGCAGCTTAGGACGAACAAATTACAATGAGCAGTTCTTC